One sample yielded the 18 T cell receptor beta chains listed below, sequenced in a study of cytomegalovirus exposure and HLA in healthy donors. Researchers ran the PCR with 60 Vbeta and 13 Jbeta primers. Produced via immunoSEQ multiplex PCR; TCRdb's table is partial and in-frame only. The table lists under 95,000 clones. The sample consisted of PBMCs. The receptors originated from a man in his fifties or sixties in good health and CMV-seronegative.

The V and J genes are TRBV6-6 and TRBJ1-5; D uncertain. Per the germline V gene, CDR1 is MNHNY and CDR2 is SVGAGI (reference sequence). The CDR3 spans 13 residues. Trimming took off 0 bases at V and 4 bases at J, with 4 bases between the two ends. CDR3 bases: TGTGCCAGCAGTTACTCCAAAAATCAGCCCCAGCATTTT. Its protein product is CASSYSKNQPQHF.

V is TRBV5-4 and J is TRBJ2-3; D is perhaps TRBD2 (6 bases). Trimming cost V 0 bases and J 3 bases, with 11 bases left between them. The V gene's germline CDR1 is SGHNT and CDR2 YYREEE (reference sequence). The CDR3 is 15 residues long. The chain's CDR3 is CASSLGLVGTDTQYF. As DNA, the CDR3 is TGTGCCAGCAGCTTGGGACTAGTCGGAACAGATACGCAGTATTTT.

V gene TRBV7-2 combines with J gene TRBJ1-4; D is uncertain. The CDR3 loop spans 15 amino acids. CDR1 is SGHTA and CDR2 is FQGNSA in the germline V gene. V was cut by 2 bases and J by 4 bases, with 11 bases left in between. The CDR3 DNA follows: TGTGCCAGCAGCTTAACTCGGCGGATTAATGAAAAACTGTTTTTT. Translated, it gives CASSLTRRINEKLFF.

This rearrangement joins TRBV19 to TRBJ2-5, with 8 bases that match TRBD2. CDR1 LNHDA and CDR2 SQIVND come from the germline V gene (reference sequence). Trimming took 4 bases from V and 0 from J; bases not matched to a gene: 4. This CDR3 has 15 residues. The CDR3 is CASSSTSGNQETQYF. The CDR3 DNA is TGTGCCAGTAGTAGCACTAGCGGAAACCAAGAGACCCAGTACTTC.

The chain employs TRBV6-6 and TRBJ1-2; 8 bases fit TRBD1. CDR3 length: 15 residues. The J segment lost 8 bases and the V segment lost 4 bases, leaving 12 bases of the junction unmatched. The germline gives CDR1 MNHNY, CDR2 SVGAGI (reference sequence). CDR3 protein: CASSSTDRGKGGYTF. In DNA, the CDR3 is TGTGCCAGCAGTTCCACAGACAGGGGCAAAGGGGGCTACACCTTC.

The J gene is TRBJ1-2, the V gene TRBV7-9; D call uncertain. The CDR3 sequence is 16 residues long. The V end lost 1 base, the J end lost 4 bases, and 16 bases lay between the germline ends. The germline gives CDR1 SEHNR, CDR2 FQNEAQ (reference sequence). The CDR3 loop is CASSLGISVSSYGYTF. DNA of the CDR3: TGTGCCAGCAGCTTAGGTATTTCAGTTTCATCCTATGGCTACACCTTC. Based on the CDR3 plus reference TRBV7-9 and TRBJ1-2, the full variable domain is DTGVSQNPRHKITKRGQNVTFRCDPISEHNRLYWYRQTLGQGPEFLTYFQNEAQLEKSRLLSDRFSAERPKGSFSTLEIQRTEQGDSAMYLCASSLGISVSSYGYTFGSGTRLTVV.

V and J are TRBV6-6 and TRBJ2-3; 8 bases fit TRBD2. Per germline, CDR1 MNHNY and CDR2 SVGAGI (reference sequence). V was pared by 6 bases and J by 0 bases, with 8 bases of the junction left unmatched. The CDR3 is 16 amino acids. The CDR3 sequence: CASRQSGGASTDTQYF. CDR3 bases: TGTGCCAGCAGACAAAGCGGGGGTGCTAGCACAGATACGCAGTATTTT.

The chain combines TRBV7-9 with TRBJ2-4, with D tentatively TRBD1 (5 bases). V lost 1 base and J 1 base, leaving 5 bases between the germline ends. The germline V gene encodes CDR1 SEHNR and CDR2 FQNEAQ (reference sequence). CDR3 length: 14 residues. The DNA of the CDR3 is TGTGCCAGCAGCTTAGACAGGGCCAAAAACATTCAGTACTTC. It codes for CASSLDRAKNIQYF.

The chain carries TRBV6-6 and TRBJ1-5, with 9 bases fitting TRBD1. Germline V gene data show CDR1 as MNHNY and CDR2 as SVGAGI (reference sequence). With 5 bases clipped from V and 4 bases from J, the junction kept 6 bases outside the gene matches. The CDR3 has 15 amino acids. CDR3 loop: CASSNRGRRNQPQHF. In nucleotides, the CDR3 is TGTGCCAGCAGTAACAGGGGGCGAAGGAATCAGCCCCAGCATTTT.

The chain recombines TRBV25-1 with TRBJ1-6; TRBD1 aligns across 10 bases. This CDR3 comprises 17 residues. The V and J ends lost 2 bases and 10 bases, in that order; junction bases with no gene match: 11. Looked up from germline, CDR1 is MGHDK and CDR2 is SYGVNS. The CDR3 loop is CASSERTGGTIGSPLHF. The DNA for the CDR3 is TGTGCCAGCAGTGAAAGGACAGGGGGTACCATAGGATCACCCCTCCACTTT.

V is TRBV7-2 and J is TRBJ1-1; 9 bases match TRBD1. CDR3 length equals 16 residues. The germline V gene encodes CDR1 SGHTA and CDR2 FQGNSA. V lost 2 bases, J lost 5 bases, and 9 bases stayed unmatched. CDR3 in DNA: TGTGCCAGCAGCTTACAAGCTAACAGGGGGCAGACTGAAGCTTTCTTT. Translating it yields CASSLQANRGQTEAFF.

The chain is built from TRBV28 and TRBJ1-3; a possible D gene is TRBD1 (6 bases). Trimming pared 6 bases from V and 0 bases from J, leaving 12 bases between. CDR1 and CDR2 (germline): MDHEN, SYDVKM. The CDR3 totals 15 residues. The CDR3 sequence: CASRMDRTSGNTIYF. Written as DNA, the CDR3 is TGTGCCAGCAGAATGGACAGAACCTCTGGAAACACCATATATTTT.

The rearrangement links TRBV18 to TRBJ1-5; possibly TRBD1 for D (5 bases). V lost 4 bases and J 1 base, leaving 8 bases between the germline ends. CDR3 length: 14 residues. Germline CDR1 reads KGHSH; CDR2 reads LQKENI. As DNA, the CDR3 is TGTGCCAGCTCACTCCGACAGAGCAATCAGCCCCAGCATTTT. It is translated as CASSLRQSNQPQHF.

The chain has TRBV7-8 and TRBJ2-5; 8 bases match TRBD1. CDR1 and CDR2 from the germline V gene are SGHVS and FQNEAQ. J lost 5 bases, V lost 7 bases, and 6 bases had no gene match. The CDR3 is 13 amino acids. CDR3 in amino acids: CASIRGPMETQYF. CDR3 nucleotides: TGTGCCAGCATCAGGGGGCCGATGGAGACCCAGTACTTC.

The V call is TRBV7-2, the J call TRBJ1-3; D is uncertain. The CDR3 covers 15 residues. Trimming left V 1 base short and J 0 bases short, with 7 bases between. Germline V CDR1 and CDR2: SGHTA, FQGNSA. The CDR3 loop reads CASSLDSVSGNTIYF. CDR3 in DNA: TGTGCCAGCAGCTTAGATTCCGTCTCTGGAAACACCATATATTTT.

V is TRBV6-4 and J is TRBJ1-5; D is perhaps TRBD1 (6 bases). The CDR3 runs 13 residues. CDR1 is MRHNA, CDR2 SNTAGT, per germline. V was cut by 5 bases and J by 3 bases, with 8 bases left in between. CDR3 bases: TGTGCCAGCAGTTGGGGGCCCAATCAGCCCCAGCATTTT. It specifies CASSWGPNQPQHF.

This chain joins TRBV15 and TRBJ2-5, with TRBD2 identical over 7 bases. Trimming took 0 bases from V and 3 from J; bases not matched to a gene: 4. Germline CDR1 and CDR2: LNHNV and YYDKDF (reference sequence). The length of the CDR3 is 15 residues. The CDR3 sequence: CATSRDGGEEETQYF. As DNA, the CDR3 is TGTGCCACCAGCAGAGATGGGGGGGAAGAAGAGACCCAGTACTTC.

The chain links TRBV28 to TRBJ1-2; D unclear. The V end was cut by 3 bases, the J end by 3 bases, with 5 bases between. Germline assignment: CDR1 MDHEN and CDR2 SYDVKM. The CDR3 covers 12 residues. CDR3 region: CASSFRDYGYTF. The CDR3 DNA is TGTGCCAGCAGTTTCCGGGACTATGGCTACACCTTC.